This T cell receptor (beta chain) was captured by sequencing in a study of blood T cells in healthy people across ages. With a J-beta primer mix and a sample-barcoded 5' primer, a second PCR ran 7 to 11 cycles. TCRdb ran MiXCR on the 5' RACE reads and lists one entry per CDR3 protein. Here the sample spans some 730,000 distinct CDR3 sequences, around a fifth being singletons. The study, taken as a whole, reports: Comparison with aged donors showed that long-lived donors had more naive CD4+ cells and higher diversity.

On this clonotype: Its antigen remains unidentified.

The CDR3 contains 16 residues. From germline, CDR1 is SGHDN and CDR2 FVKESK. Trimming removed 0 bases at V and 4 bases at J, with 13 bases between. The source of this sequence is a man between 65 and 85 years old in good health. Sequences were obtained from blood. The V and J genes are TRBV14 and TRBJ2-1; D gene unclear. The CDR3: CASSQDLGRMYNEQFF. The CDR3 coding sequence is TGTGCCAGCAGCCAAGATCTTGGACGGATGTACAATGAGCAGTTCTTC.